These 9 T cell receptor beta chains originate from one sample sequenced in a study of cytomegalovirus exposure and HLA in healthy donors. The PCR made use of 60 Vbeta and 13 Jbeta primers. TCRdb keeps only in-frame clones here, not all; method: immunoSEQ multiplex PCR. The top ten clones hold 2% to 2.5% of a sample with around 140,000 clones, 80% of them seen once. The sample taken for sequencing was PBMCs. The receptors shown here come from a man aged 45 to 65 in good health and CMV-seronegative.

In DNA, the CDR3 is TGTGCCAGCAGAAGATTAGCGGACTCCTACAATGAGCAGTTCTTC. Protein product: CASRRLADSYNEQFF. The rearrangement uses TRBV7-8 and TRBJ2-1; weak D call: TRBD2 (6 bases). V lost 6 bases to trimming and J lost 0 bases, with 12 bases between them. Per the germline V gene, CDR1 is SGHVS and CDR2 is FQNEAQ. The CDR3 is 15 residues long. The whole variable domain, remainder taken from reference TRBV7-8 and TRBJ2-1, is GAGVSQSPRYKVAKRGQDVALRCDPISGHVSLFWYQQALGQGPEFLTYFQNEAQLDKSGLPSDRFFAERPEGSVSTLKIQRTQQEDSAVYLCASRRLADSYNEQFFGPGTRLTVL.

V is TRBV5-1 and J is TRBJ2-2, with D maybe TRBD1 (5 bases). V lost 6 bases to trimming and J lost 1 base, with 7 bases between them. CDR3 length: 13 residues. Germline CDR1 reads SGHRS; CDR2 reads YFSETQ. CDR3 DNA sequence: TGCGCCAGCACCAGGGAGAACACCGGGGAGCTGTTTTTT. Its translation: CASTRENTGELFF.

The rearrangement joins TRBV7-9 to TRBJ2-5; TRBD1 agrees at 10 bases. The CDR3 spans 15 residues. Germline CDR1 reads SEHNR; CDR2 reads FQNEAQ (reference sequence). The junction had 8 bases not matched to a gene; V was cut back by 5 bases and J by 5 bases. CDR3 residues: CASSPTGTGVETQYF. The CDR3 coding sequence is TGTGCCAGCAGCCCAACCGGGACAGGGGTCGAGACCCAGTACTTC.

The CDR3 nucleotides are TGTGCCAGCAGCCCTCGGGGACAAGCAACTAATGAAAAACTGTTTTTT. As protein: CASSPRGQATNEKLFF. The genes are TRBV25-1 and TRBJ1-4, with a tentative D call TRBD1 (6 bases). Trimming pared 6 bases from V and 0 bases from J, leaving 14 bases between. The CDR3 contains 16 residues. Germline V CDR1 and CDR2: MGHDK, SYGVNS.

This rearrangement joins TRBV12-2 to TRBJ2-5; TRBD1 was called by the table and not checked on the DNA. TRBV12-2 is classified as a pseudogene. The CDR3 consists of 16 residues. The CDR3 nucleotides are TGTGCAAGTCGCCCCCGCGTCCAGGAAAATAAAGAGACCCAGTACTTC. Encoded protein: CASRPRVQENKETQYF.

The CDR3 here is CASSLAEGANSPLHF. The CDR3 DNA sequence: TGTGCCAGCAGCTTAGCGGAGGGGGCGAATTCACCCCTCCACTTT. The chain carries TRBV7-9 and TRBJ1-6; TRBD1 aligns across 7 bases. Germline V lookup: CDR1 SEHNR, CDR2 FQNEAQ (reference sequence). This CDR3 spans 15 amino acids. V was pared by 0 bases and J by 7 bases, with 3 bases of the junction left unmatched.

The V gene is TRBV18, the J gene TRBJ1-2; perhaps TRBD1 as D (5 bases). The CDR3 sequence is 12 residues long. CDR1 is KGHSH, CDR2 LQKENI, per germline. Trimming took 4 bases from V and 4 from J, leaving 7 bases between them. This chain's CDR3 is CASSQDTYGYTF. The CDR3 DNA follows: TGTGCCAGCTCACAGGACACCTATGGCTACACCTTC.

CDR3 nucleotides: TGTGCCAGCAGCGGAGGATCCGGGACAGAGTCAGTCTATGTTGGCTACACCTTC. It yields the protein CASSGGSGTESVYVGYTF. V is TRBV9 and J is TRBJ1-2; 7 bases map to TRBD1. This CDR3 contains 18 residues. V lost 3 bases, J lost 7 bases, and 21 bases stayed unmatched. The germline CDR1 and CDR2 sequences are SGDLS and YYNGEE.

V and J are TRBV18 and TRBJ1-2, with TRBD1 identical over 11 bases. Germline-derived CDR1 and CDR2 are KGHSH and LQKENI. The CDR3 has 15 amino acids. J was trimmed by 8 bases and V by 3 bases; bases with no gene match: 8. CDR3: CASSPPGQGATGYTF. The DNA of the CDR3 is TGTGCCAGCTCACCGCCCGGACAGGGGGCGACGGGCTACACCTTC.